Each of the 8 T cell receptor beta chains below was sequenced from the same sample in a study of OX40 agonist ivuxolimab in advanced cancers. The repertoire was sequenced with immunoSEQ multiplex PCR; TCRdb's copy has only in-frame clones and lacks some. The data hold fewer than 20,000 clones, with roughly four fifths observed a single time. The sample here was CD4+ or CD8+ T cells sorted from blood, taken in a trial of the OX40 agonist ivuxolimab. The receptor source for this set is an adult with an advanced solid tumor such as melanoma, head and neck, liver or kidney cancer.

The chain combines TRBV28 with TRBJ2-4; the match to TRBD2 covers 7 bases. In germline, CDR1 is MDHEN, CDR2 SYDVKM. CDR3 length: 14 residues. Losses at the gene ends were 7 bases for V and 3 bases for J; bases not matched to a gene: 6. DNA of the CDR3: TGTGCCAGCACCCCTACGGGGGGCAAAAACATTCAGTACTTC. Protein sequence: CASTPTGGKNIQYF.

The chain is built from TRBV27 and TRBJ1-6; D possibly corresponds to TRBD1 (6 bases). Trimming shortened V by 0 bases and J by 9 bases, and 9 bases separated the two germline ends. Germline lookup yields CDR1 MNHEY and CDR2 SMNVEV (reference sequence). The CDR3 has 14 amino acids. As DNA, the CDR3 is TGTGCCAGCAGTTTATCAGGGGGTCCTTCACCCCTCCACTTT. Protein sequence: CASSLSGGPSPLHF.

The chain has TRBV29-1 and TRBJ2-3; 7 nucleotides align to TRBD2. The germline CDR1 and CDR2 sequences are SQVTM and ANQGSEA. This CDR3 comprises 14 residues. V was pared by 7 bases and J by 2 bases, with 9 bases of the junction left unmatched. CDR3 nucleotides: TGCAGCGCGGTGACTAGCTTTCCCACAGATACGCAGTATTTT. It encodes CSAVTSFPTDTQYF.

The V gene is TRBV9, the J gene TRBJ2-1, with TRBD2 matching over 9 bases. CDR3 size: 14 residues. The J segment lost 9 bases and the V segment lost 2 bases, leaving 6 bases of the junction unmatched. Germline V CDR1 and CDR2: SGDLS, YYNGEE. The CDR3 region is CASSVFSGSSEQFF. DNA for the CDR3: TGTGCCAGCAGCGTTTTTAGCGGGAGTAGTGAGCAGTTCTTC.

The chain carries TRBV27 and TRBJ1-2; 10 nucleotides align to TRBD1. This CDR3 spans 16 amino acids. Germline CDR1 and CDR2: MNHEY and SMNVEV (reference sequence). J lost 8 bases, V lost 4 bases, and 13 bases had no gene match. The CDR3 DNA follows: TGTGCCAGCAGTTACTTGCCGGGACAGGGGAATAAGGGCTACACCTTC. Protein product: CASSYLPGQGNKGYTF.

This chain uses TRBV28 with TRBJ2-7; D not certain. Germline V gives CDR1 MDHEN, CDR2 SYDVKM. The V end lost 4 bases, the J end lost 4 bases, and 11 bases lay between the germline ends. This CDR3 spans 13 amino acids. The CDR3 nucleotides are TGTGCCAGCAGTTGGGAAGTTCCTTACGAGCAGTACTTC. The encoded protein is CASSWEVPYEQYF. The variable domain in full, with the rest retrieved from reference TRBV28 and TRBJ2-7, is DVKVTQSSRYLVKRTGEKVFLECVQDMDHENMFWYRQDPGLGLRLIYFSYDVKMKEKGDIPEGYSVSREKKERFSLILESASTNQTSMYLCASSWEVPYEQYFGPGTRLTVT.

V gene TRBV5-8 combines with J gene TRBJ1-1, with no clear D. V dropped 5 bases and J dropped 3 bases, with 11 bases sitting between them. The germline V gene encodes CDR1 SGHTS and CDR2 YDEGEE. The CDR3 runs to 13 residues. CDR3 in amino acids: CASRVRSYTEAFF. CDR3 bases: TGTGCCAGCAGGGTCAGGAGCTACACTGAAGCTTTCTTT.

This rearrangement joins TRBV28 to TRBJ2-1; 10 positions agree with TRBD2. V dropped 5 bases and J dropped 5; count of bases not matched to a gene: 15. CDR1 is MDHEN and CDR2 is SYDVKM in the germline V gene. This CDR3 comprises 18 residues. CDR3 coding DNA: TGTGCCAGCAGTCTACCAAAAAGACGACTAGCGGGTAACAATGAGCAGTTCTTC. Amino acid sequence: CASSLPKRRLAGNNEQFF. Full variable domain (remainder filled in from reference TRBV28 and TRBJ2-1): DVKVTQSSRYLVKRTGEKVFLECVQDMDHENMFWYRQDPGLGLRLIYFSYDVKMKEKGDIPEGYSVSREKKERFSLILESASTNQTSMYLCASSLPKRRLAGNNEQFFGPGTRLTVL.